A selection of T cell receptor beta chains follows, all from one sample in a study of shared clonotypes between healthy human individuals. The repertoire was sequenced with immunoSEQ multiplex PCR; TCRdb's copy has only in-frame clones and lacks some. The sample contains 400,000 to 600,000 clones, about 96% of which appear only once. Sample: naive CD4+ T cells sorted from blood. These receptor sequences come from a woman in her twenties or thirties in good health. Each CDR3 is given with its conserved first and last residue. The D gene is left open where the match is weak. The size field is filled for only some rows; it gives once, few, many or a size class.

v_call	clone_size	j_call	d_call	cdr3_nt	cdr3_aa
TRBV5-1	once	TRBJ1-1	NA	TGCGCCAGCAGCTTGGTGTCAGCTAACACTGAAGCTTTCTTT	CASSLVSANTEAFF
TRBV5-4	NA	TRBJ2-3	NA	TGTGCCAGCAGCTACCCTGGTCCGCTGAATTTT	CASSYPGPLNF
TRBV21-1	NA	TRBJ2-1	NA	TGTGCCAGCAGCAGGGGGCTAGCGGGTTACAATGAGCAGTTCTTC	CASSRGLAGYNEQFF
TRBV10-3	NA	TRBJ2-2	TRBD1	TGTGCCAGCGGCCCTACAGGGGGGAACACCGGGGAGCTGTTTTTT	CASGPTGGNTGELFF
TRBV29-1	NA	TRBJ1-4	TRBD1	TGCAGCGTTGGGGGGACAGAAGCAACTAATGAAAAACTGTTTTTT	CSVGGTEATNEKLFF
TRBV27	NA	TRBJ1-4	NA	TGTGCCAGCAGTTTAGTAGGGGCGGGCGAAAAACTGTTTTTT	CASSLVGAGEKLFF
TRBV18	NA	TRBJ1-1	TRBD1	TGTGCCAGCTCACCAATGACAGGGGTGGGCACTGAAGCTTTCTTT	CASSPMTGVGTEAFF
TRBV5-5	NA	TRBJ2-3	TRBD2	TGTGCCAGCAGCCTGAGAGTGCTAGCGGGTAGCACAGATACGCAGTATTTT	CASSLRVLAGSTDTQYF
TRBV11-3	once	TRBJ1-1	NA	TGTGCCAGCAGCTTAGCTCAGCGGTCCCACACTGAAGCTTTCTTT	CASSLAQRSHTEAFF
TRBV27	NA	TRBJ2-1	NA	TGTGCCAGCAGTTTATGGGTCGAGGATGAGCAGTTCTTC	CASSLWVEDEQFF
TRBV9	NA	TRBJ2-1	NA	TGTGCCAGCAGCATTCGGACGGACCGCAATGAGCAGTTCTTC	CASSIRTDRNEQFF
TRBV2	NA	TRBJ2-7	TRBD2	TGTGCCAGCAGTGATCTAGCGGGAGGGCCAGGGTCCTACGAGCAGTACTTC	CASSDLAGGPGSYEQYF
TRBV19	NA	TRBJ2-2	NA	TGTGCCAGTAGTACACTCAGGGACACCGGGGAGCTGTTTTTT	CASSTLRDTGELFF
TRBV28	once	TRBJ2-7	NA	TGTGCCAGCAGCGGAGGTGGAGCCTACGAGCAGTACTTC	CASSGGGAYEQYF
TRBV5-8	NA	TRBJ1-4	TRBD1	TGTGCCAGCAGCTTGCGGGGACAGGGGGCCGGTGAAAAACTGTTTTTT	CASSLRGQGAGEKLFF
TRBV12-2	NA	TRBJ1-5	NA	TGTGCAAGTCGCCTTCACAGGGCACGGGGGAATCAGCCCCAGCATTTT	CASRLHRARGNQPQHF
TRBV2	NA	TRBJ1-1	TRBD1	TGTGCCAGCAGGACGACAGGGTCGAACACTGAAGCTTTCTTT	CASRTTGSNTEAFF
TRBV7-9	NA	TRBJ2-1	NA	TGTGCCAGCAACCAAGTCCGGGACTACAATGAGCAGTTCTTC	CASNQVRDYNEQFF
TRBV29-1	NA	TRBJ1-1	NA	TGCAGCGTTGGTGGGTGGAGTAACACTGAAGCTTTCTTT	CSVGGWSNTEAFF
TRBV4-2	NA	TRBJ2-5	NA	TGTGCCAGCAGCCTATCGTCCGCCGCGGGGGAGACCCAGTACTTC	CASSLSSAAGETQYF
TRBV28	NA	TRBJ2-7	NA	TGTGCCAGCAGATCCCTTAGCGGATACTCCTACGAGCAGTACTTC	CASRSLSGYSYEQYF
TRBV19	NA	TRBJ1-1	NA	TGTGCCAGTAGTATTCCCCGTGGATCAAACACTGAAGCTTTCTTT	CASSIPRGSNTEAFF
TRBV11-3	NA	TRBJ2-3	TRBD1	TGTGCCAGCAGCTTCGGGACAGACATTACAGATACGCAGTATTTT	CASSFGTDITDTQYF
TRBV7-6	NA	TRBJ2-7	NA	TGTGCCAGCAGCTTAGCGGTGGAAGTTGAAGAGCAGTACTTC	CASSLAVEVEEQYF
TRBV6-5	NA	TRBJ2-7	TRBD2	TGTGCCAGCAGTTACTCGGTCAGGTCTAGCGGCTACGAGCAGTACTTC	CASSYSVRSSGYEQYF
TRBV27	NA	TRBJ2-6	NA	TGTGCCAGCAGTTTATATGGGTCTCTGGGGGCCAACGTCCTGACTTTC	CASSLYGSLGANVLTF